The rows below give T cell receptor beta chains drawn from one sample of a study of CD39 and CD103 CD8 tumor-infiltrating T cells. Assay: immunoSEQ multiplex PCR; the TCRdb copy retains only in-frame clones and omits some. The table records 450 to 700 clones, roughly 66% of them present only once. Sequenced sample: CD39- CD103+ CD8+ T cells sorted from the tumor. These receptor sequences come from a human donor with head and neck squamous cell carcinoma. Both conserved end residues are part of each CDR3. The order of the fields is J gene, CDR3 length, D gene, V gene, clone size, CDR3 protein, CDR3 DNA. A D gene is named only where the DNA matches it firmly. Clone sizes are given selectively: once, few, many, or a class where the clone is expanded.

j_call: TRBJ1-6; cdr3_length: 17; d_call: TRBD1; v_call: TRBV19; clone_size: NA; cdr3_aa: CASSAIQGESYNSPLHF; cdr3_nt: TGTGCCAGTAGCGCCATCCAGGGGGAGTCCTATAATTCACCCCTCCACTTT
j_call: TRBJ2-7; cdr3_length: 14; d_call: TRBD1; v_call: TRBV19; clone_size: NA; cdr3_aa: CASSPRQGMHEQYF; cdr3_nt: TGTGCCAGTAGTCCCAGACAGGGTATGCACGAGCAGTACTTC
j_call: TRBJ2-1; cdr3_length: 12; d_call: NA; v_call: TRBV25-1; clone_size: large; cdr3_aa: CASSELGNEQFF; cdr3_nt: TGTGCCAGCAGTGAACTAGGCAATGAGCAGTTCTTC
j_call: TRBJ1-2; cdr3_length: 15; d_call: NA; v_call: TRBV9; clone_size: NA; cdr3_aa: CASSGQFKGDYGYTF; cdr3_nt: TGTGCCAGCAGCGGACAGTTTAAAGGGGACTATGGCTACACCTTC
j_call: TRBJ1-5; cdr3_length: 15; d_call: TRBD1; v_call: TRBV5-1; clone_size: few; cdr3_aa: CASSIGTGIDQPQHF; cdr3_nt: TGCGCCAGCAGCATAGGGACAGGGATTGATCAGCCCCAGCATTTT
j_call: TRBJ1-5; cdr3_length: 16; d_call: TRBD1; v_call: TRBV27; clone_size: NA; cdr3_aa: CASSSDPTGGNQPQHF; cdr3_nt: TGTGCCAGCAGTTCCGACCCCACAGGGGGCAATCAGCCCCAGCATTTT
j_call: TRBJ1-1; cdr3_length: 15; d_call: NA; v_call: TRBV27; clone_size: few; cdr3_aa: CASSLLQGINTEAFF; cdr3_nt: TGTGCCAGCAGTCTATTGCAGGGTATTAACACTGAAGCTTTCTTT
j_call: TRBJ2-3; cdr3_length: 16; d_call: TRBD2; v_call: TRBV7-6; clone_size: NA; cdr3_aa: CASSPILAGLGDTQYF; cdr3_nt: TGTGCCAGCAGCCCGATCCTAGCGGGGCTTGGAGATACGCAGTATTTT
j_call: TRBJ1-1; cdr3_length: 16; d_call: NA; v_call: TRBV27; clone_size: NA; cdr3_aa: CASSLGTSGGSTEAFF; cdr3_nt: TGTGCCAGCAGTTTAGGGACCTCGGGGGGGTCTACTGAAGCTTTCTTT
j_call: TRBJ2-1; cdr3_length: 14; d_call: TRBD2; v_call: TRBV28; clone_size: NA; cdr3_aa: CATILAGGGNEQFF; cdr3_nt: TGTGCCACCATACTAGCGGGAGGGGGTAATGAGCAGTTCTTC
j_call: TRBJ1-4; cdr3_length: 13; d_call: TRBD1; v_call: TRBV30; clone_size: NA; cdr3_aa: CAWRRTGGEKLFF; cdr3_nt: TGTGCCTGGAGACGGACAGGGGGTGAAAAACTGTTTTTT
j_call: TRBJ2-3; cdr3_length: 16; d_call: NA; v_call: TRBV11-2; clone_size: NA; cdr3_aa: CASSLDWNIDTDTQYF; cdr3_nt: TGTGCCAGCAGCTTAGACTGGAACATCGACACAGATACGCAGTATTTT
j_call: TRBJ2-1; cdr3_length: 18; d_call: NA; v_call: TRBV29-1; clone_size: NA; cdr3_aa: CSVEDQGYSGENYNEQFF; cdr3_nt: TGCAGCGTTGAAGATCAAGGTTACTCGGGAGAAAACTACAATGAGCAGTTCTTC
j_call: TRBJ2-7; cdr3_length: 16; d_call: TRBD1; v_call: TRBV9; clone_size: NA; cdr3_aa: CASSGARDRSTNEQYF; cdr3_nt: TGTGCCAGCAGTGGGGCCCGGGACAGGTCGACGAACGAGCAGTACTTC
j_call: TRBJ1-1; cdr3_length: 14; d_call: NA; v_call: TRBV5-1; clone_size: few; cdr3_aa: CASSLDRVSAEAFF; cdr3_nt: TGCGCCAGCAGCTTGGACAGGGTAAGCGCTGAAGCTTTCTTT
j_call: TRBJ2-7; cdr3_length: 13; d_call: TRBD1; v_call: TRBV30; clone_size: NA; cdr3_aa: CAWSAGTGDKQYF; cdr3_nt: TGTGCCTGGAGTGCCGGGACAGGGGATAAGCAGTACTTC
j_call: TRBJ1-2; cdr3_length: 15; d_call: NA; v_call: TRBV9; clone_size: NA; cdr3_aa: CASSGQFKGDYGYTF; cdr3_nt: TGTGCCAGCAGCGGACAGTTTAAGGGGGACTATGGCTACACCTTC
j_call: TRBJ1-1; cdr3_length: 17; d_call: TRBD1; v_call: TRBV5-1; clone_size: NA; cdr3_aa: CASSLLDRLPMNTEAFF; cdr3_nt: TGCGCCAGCAGCCTTCTGGACAGGCTTCCTATGAACACTGAAGCTTTCTTT
j_call: TRBJ1-2; cdr3_length: 14; d_call: TRBD1; v_call: TRBV19; clone_size: NA; cdr3_aa: CASSIRDSSYGYTF; cdr3_nt: TGTGCCAGTAGTATCCGGGACAGCTCCTATGGCTACACCTTC
j_call: TRBJ1-1; cdr3_length: 15; d_call: NA; v_call: TRBV27; clone_size: NA; cdr3_aa: CASSPGGGGFAEAFF; cdr3_nt: TGTGCCAGCAGTCCGGGGGGGGGAGGCTTCGCTGAAGCTTTCTTT
j_call: TRBJ2-5; cdr3_length: 17; d_call: NA; v_call: TRBV28; clone_size: NA; cdr3_aa: CASSFLRQPPHQETQYF; cdr3_nt: TGTGCCAGCAGTTTCCTACGACAGCCCCCTCACCAAGAGACCCAGTACTTC
j_call: TRBJ2-7; cdr3_length: 13; d_call: TRBD1; v_call: TRBV28; clone_size: once; cdr3_aa: CASRTGEPYEQYF; cdr3_nt: TGTGCCAGCCGGACAGGGGAACCCTACGAGCAGTACTTC
j_call: TRBJ2-1; cdr3_length: 14; d_call: NA; v_call: TRBV6-5; clone_size: NA; cdr3_aa: CASTTLWKADEQFF; cdr3_nt: TGTGCCAGCACAACCCTTTGGAAGGCTGATGAGCAGTTCTTC
j_call: TRBJ2-2; cdr3_length: 15; d_call: NA; v_call: TRBV18; clone_size: NA; cdr3_aa: CASSPRRKRTGELFF; cdr3_nt: TGTGCCAGCTCACCAAGGCGGAAGAGAACCGGGGAGCTGTTTTTT
j_call: TRBJ1-1; cdr3_length: 14; d_call: NA; v_call: TRBV5-1; clone_size: NA; cdr3_aa: CASSRRGRGTEAFF; cdr3_nt: TGCGCCAGCAGTAGGAGGGGTAGGGGGACTGAAGCTTTCTTT
j_call: TRBJ2-2; cdr3_length: 17; d_call: TRBD1; v_call: TRBV9; clone_size: NA; cdr3_aa: CASSVVRGSANTGELFF; cdr3_nt: TGTGCCAGCAGCGTAGTCAGGGGGTCCGCGAACACCGGGGAGCTGTTTTTT
j_call: TRBJ1-4; cdr3_length: 18; d_call: TRBD1; v_call: TRBV19; clone_size: NA; cdr3_aa: CASSPTPGQGPLNEKLFF; cdr3_nt: TGTGCCAGTAGTCCGACCCCGGGACAGGGGCCATTAAATGAAAAACTGTTTTTT
j_call: TRBJ2-1; cdr3_length: 14; d_call: TRBD1; v_call: TRBV4-3; clone_size: few; cdr3_aa: CASSQEYRGNEQFF; cdr3_nt: TGCGCCAGCAGCCAAGAGTACAGGGGAAATGAGCAGTTCTTC
j_call: TRBJ2-3; cdr3_length: 15; d_call: TRBD2; v_call: TRBV5-1; clone_size: NA; cdr3_aa: CASSLTSGPTDTQYF; cdr3_nt: TGCGCCAGCAGCCTGACTAGCGGGCCCACAGATACGCAGTATTTT
j_call: TRBJ1-6; cdr3_length: 17; d_call: NA; v_call: TRBV4-1; clone_size: NA; cdr3_aa: CASSQVTVLSYNSPLHF; cdr3_nt: TGCGCCAGCAGCCAAGTGACAGTTCTCTCCTATAATTCACCCCTCCACTTT
j_call: TRBJ2-7; cdr3_length: 14; d_call: TRBD2; v_call: TRBV9; clone_size: NA; cdr3_aa: CASSASGKLDEQYF; cdr3_nt: TGTGCCAGCAGCGCCAGCGGGAAGCTAGACGAGCAGTACTTC
j_call: TRBJ2-1; cdr3_length: 15; d_call: TRBD2; v_call: TRBV6-4; clone_size: few; cdr3_aa: CASSELAGDYNEQFF; cdr3_nt: TGTGCCAGCAGTGAGCTAGCGGGCGACTACAATGAGCAGTTCTTC
j_call: TRBJ1-1; cdr3_length: 14; d_call: NA; v_call: TRBV9; clone_size: NA; cdr3_aa: CASSPSGRGTEAFF; cdr3_nt: TGTGCCAGCAGCCCAAGCGGGAGAGGCACTGAAGCTTTCTTT
j_call: TRBJ1-5; cdr3_length: 15; d_call: NA; v_call: TRBV7-9; clone_size: few; cdr3_aa: CASSLAVGRNQPQHF; cdr3_nt: TGTGCCAGCAGCTTAGCGGTGGGGAGGAATCAGCCCCAGCATTTT
j_call: TRBJ2-2; cdr3_length: 19; d_call: TRBD2; v_call: TRBV4-3; clone_size: few; cdr3_aa: CASSQDYSSGRPNTGELFF; cdr3_nt: TGCGCCAGCAGCCAAGATTATTCTAGCGGGAGACCTAACACCGGGGAGCTGTTTTTT
j_call: TRBJ2-3; cdr3_length: 18; d_call: NA; v_call: TRBV4-3; clone_size: NA; cdr3_aa: CASSQLFADREVADTQYF; cdr3_nt: TGCGCCAGCAGCCAGCTATTCGCCGACAGGGAGGTTGCAGATACGCAGTATTTT
j_call: TRBJ2-7; cdr3_length: 16; d_call: NA; v_call: TRBV2; clone_size: NA; cdr3_aa: CASTSRESSALREQYF; cdr3_nt: TGTGCCAGCACGAGTCGGGAGTCATCTGCTCTGAGGGAGCAGTACTTC
j_call: TRBJ2-1; cdr3_length: 11; d_call: NA; v_call: TRBV5-6; clone_size: few; cdr3_aa: CASSLVGEQFF; cdr3_nt: TGTGCCAGCAGCTTGGTAGGGGAGCAGTTCTTC